The clone carrying this TCR beta chain was recorded a few times. Its antigen is unidentified. The entry originates in a study of metastatic and nonmetastatic thyroid tumors. Whole-study context: The authors compared repertoires across blood and tumor or nodule tissue from malignant and benign thyroid patients.

The entire patient cohort was treatment-naive prior to thyroid surgery. Study findings and constraints: When malignant thyroid tumors were compared with benign nodules, TCR beta diversity was reportedly significantly higher in the malignant tumors. This held in both blood and tumor samples.

The CDR3 is 13 amino acids. V was cut by 3 bases and J by 3 bases, with 9 bases left in between. Per the germline V gene, CDR1 is MDHEN and CDR2 is SYDVKM. In the original analysis: To classify distant metastasis in papillary thyroid cancer, a model was built from CDR3 differences across clinicopathological groups. TCRdb reprocessed the PCR reads using MiXCR. The V and J calls come from TCRdb's annotation, not from the publication. The table has about 35,000 clones, around a fifth seen once. This sequence was found in a female donor with papillary thyroid cancer or a benign thyroid nodule (not recorded which). Some clones in this sample may be carry-over from other donors' samples. The sequenced sample was blood. The chain is built from TRBV28 and TRBJ2-7; D unresolved. The CDR3 DNA reads as TGTGCCAGCAGTTTCCCCGCTATCTACGAGCAGTACTTC. This codes for CASSFPAIYEQYF.